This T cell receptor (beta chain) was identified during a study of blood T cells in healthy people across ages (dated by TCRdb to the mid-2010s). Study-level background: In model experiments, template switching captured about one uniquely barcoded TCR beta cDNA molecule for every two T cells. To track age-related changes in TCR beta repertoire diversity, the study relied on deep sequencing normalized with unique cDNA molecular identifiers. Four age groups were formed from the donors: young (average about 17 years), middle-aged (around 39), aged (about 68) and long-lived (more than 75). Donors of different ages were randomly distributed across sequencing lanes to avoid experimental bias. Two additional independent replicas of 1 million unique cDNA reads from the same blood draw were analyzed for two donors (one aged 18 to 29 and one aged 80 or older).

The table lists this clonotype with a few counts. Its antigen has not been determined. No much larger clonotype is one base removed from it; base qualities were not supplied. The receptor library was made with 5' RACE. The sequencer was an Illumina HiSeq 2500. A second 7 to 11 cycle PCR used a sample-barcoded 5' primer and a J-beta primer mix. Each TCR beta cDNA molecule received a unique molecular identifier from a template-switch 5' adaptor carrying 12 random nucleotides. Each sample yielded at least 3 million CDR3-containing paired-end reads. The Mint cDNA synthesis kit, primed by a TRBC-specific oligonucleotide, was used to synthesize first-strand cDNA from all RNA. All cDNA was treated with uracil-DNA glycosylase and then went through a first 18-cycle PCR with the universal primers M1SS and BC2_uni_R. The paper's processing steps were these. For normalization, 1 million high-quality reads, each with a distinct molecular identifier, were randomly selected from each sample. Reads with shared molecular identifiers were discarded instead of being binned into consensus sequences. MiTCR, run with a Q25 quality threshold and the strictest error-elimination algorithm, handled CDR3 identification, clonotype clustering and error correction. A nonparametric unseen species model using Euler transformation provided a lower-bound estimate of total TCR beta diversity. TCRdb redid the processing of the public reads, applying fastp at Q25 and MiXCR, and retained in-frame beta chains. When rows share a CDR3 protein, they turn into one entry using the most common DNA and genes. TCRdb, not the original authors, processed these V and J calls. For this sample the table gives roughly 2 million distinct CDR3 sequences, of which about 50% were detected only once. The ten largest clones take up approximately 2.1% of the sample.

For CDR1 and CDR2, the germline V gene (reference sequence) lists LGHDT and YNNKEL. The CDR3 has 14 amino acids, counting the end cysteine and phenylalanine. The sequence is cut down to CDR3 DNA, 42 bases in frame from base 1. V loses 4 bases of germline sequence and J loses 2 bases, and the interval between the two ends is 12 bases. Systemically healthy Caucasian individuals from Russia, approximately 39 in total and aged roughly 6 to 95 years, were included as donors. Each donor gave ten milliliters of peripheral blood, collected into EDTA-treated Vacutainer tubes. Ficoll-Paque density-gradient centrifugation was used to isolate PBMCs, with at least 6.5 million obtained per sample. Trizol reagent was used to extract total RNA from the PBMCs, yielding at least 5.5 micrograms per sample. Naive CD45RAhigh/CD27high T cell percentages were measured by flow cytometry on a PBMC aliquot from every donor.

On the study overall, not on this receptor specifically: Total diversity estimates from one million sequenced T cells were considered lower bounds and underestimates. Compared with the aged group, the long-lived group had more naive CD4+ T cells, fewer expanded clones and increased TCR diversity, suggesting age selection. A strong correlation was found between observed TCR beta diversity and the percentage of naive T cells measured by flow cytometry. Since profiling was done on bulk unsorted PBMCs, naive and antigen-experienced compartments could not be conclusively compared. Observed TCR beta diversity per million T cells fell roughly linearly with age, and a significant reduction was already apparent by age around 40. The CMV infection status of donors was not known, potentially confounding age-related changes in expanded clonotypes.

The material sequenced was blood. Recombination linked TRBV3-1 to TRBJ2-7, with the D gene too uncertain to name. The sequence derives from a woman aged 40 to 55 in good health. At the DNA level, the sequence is TGTGCCAGCAGCCCAAGCCCTAAGCCCTACGAGCAGTACTTC. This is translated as CASSPSPKPYEQYF.